The source of this T cell receptor beta chain is a study of blood T cell repertoires in COVID-19. For the study at large: Spain, Italy and the United States supplied samples that represented acute and convalescent COVID-19. In each case, the material was cDNA or gDNA derived from T cells, B-cell-depleted T cells, or PBMCs.

Participants were aged about 18 to 95 years, lived in about two dozen US areas, and enrolled virtually. The CDR3 covers 16 residues. Germline CDR1 SGHDT, CDR2 YYEEEE. Trimming removed 0 bases from V and 8 bases from J; junction bases left unmatched: 13. Authors' analysis steps: Researchers report that nucleated cell counts were estimated from reference gene primer amplification. Assay used: immunoSEQ multiplex PCR; TCRdb lists only in-frame clones, some missing. D and trimming come from the DNA, and the V and J calls and clone size come from that table. The sample lists 350,000 to 400,000 clones, about nine tenths seen once, with around 0.94% in the top ten.

This sequence originates from a woman aged 40 to 50 who had been exposed to COVID-19. This chain links TRBV5-6 with TRBJ1-2; TRBD1 agrees at 7 bases. The specimen sequenced was PBMCs or T cells enriched from blood (not recorded which). The CDR3, as DNA: TGTGCCAGCAGCTTGGTGGGACAGTCCTACCTCAAGGGCTACACCTTC. Amino acid sequence: CASSLVGQSYLKGYTF.